Sequencing of this T cell receptor beta chain was carried out in a study of cytomegalovirus exposure and HLA in healthy donors. Findings of the study overall: About 87% or about 30% of the time was how often most TCR beta V segments were productive, according to an earlier analysis. The sole available immune exposure information was CMV serostatus.

The PCR made use of 60 Vbeta and 13 Jbeta primers. Libraries were prepared by immunoSEQ multiplex PCR; TCRdb keeps only in-frame clonotypes and omits some of them. The table lists 100,000 or so clones, approximately 78% of them singletons. The CDR3 is 15 amino acids. V dropped 7 bases and J dropped 2; count of bases not matched to a gene: 11. CDR1 is SGHRS and CDR2 is YFSETQ in the germline V gene. Comment on this clone: Its target is unknown.

Source material: PBMCs. The V gene is TRBV5-1, the J gene TRBJ1-1; TRBD1 agrees at 7 bases. This clonotype was obtained from a middle-aged man in good health and CMV-seronegative. This chain's CDR3 is CASGQRPGGNTEAFF. Here the CDR3 DNA reads TGCGCCAGCGGCCAGCGTCCAGGGGGAAACACTGAAGCTTTCTTT.